This TCR beta chain came from a study of post-analysis software for immune sequencing data. Whole-study results and caveats: Under F measure analysis, samples from one preparation batch co-clustered strongly. Patients used about 5 TRBV segments, including TRBV5-6, TRBV5-1 and TRBV20-1, more often than controls.

In its sample, this clonotype was seen many times. Antigen unknown. Trimming took 0 bases from V and 6 from J, leaving 7 bases between them. This CDR3 is 13 amino acids long. The germline V gene has CDR1 WNHNN and CDR2 SYGVQD (reference sequence). Unique-molecular-identifier-tagged TCR beta cDNA libraries were used. TCRdb re-analysed the PCR reads in MiXCR, keeping a single row per CDR3 protein. The table includes hundreds of thousands of distinct CDR3 sequences, 30% detected once. The receptor comes from a girl between 10 and 17 years old with multiple sclerosis. The specimen sequenced was blood. The V and J genes are TRBV10-1 and TRBJ2-3, with D hard to call. The CDR3 loop reads CASSESGADTQYF. CDR3 in DNA: TGCGCCAGCAGTGAGTCTGGTGCCGATACGCAGTATTTT.